This TCR beta chain was sequenced in a study of tumor-infiltrating lymphocytes in oesophageal squamous cell carcinoma. Germline CDR1 SGHTA, CDR2 FQGNSA. The CDR3 length is 14 residues. Using its own MiXCR run on the PCR reads, TCRdb lists one record per CDR3 protein. The top ten hold about 42% of the sample, which has some 15,000 distinct CDR3 sequences, about 40% seen once. The rearrangement uses TRBV7-2 and TRBJ2-5; the match to TRBD2 covers 8 bases. The DNA end favors TRBJ2-7, so the J call may be wrong. This TCR came from a female donor with esophageal squamous cell carcinoma. Sequenced material: blood. The CDR3 nucleotides are TGTGCCAGCAGCTTTTCCGGGAGGGCCTACGAGCAGTACTTC. This encodes CASSFSGRAYEQYF.